Below, one T cell receptor beta chain is given with its context. Its target is unknown. This CDR3 comprises 15 residues. Trimming took 2 bases from V and 7 from J, leaving 15 bases between them. The data originate from a study of T-cell memory formation after mild COVID-19. Study overall: TCR clustering was largely donor specific.

Study-wide points: Later expanders leaned CD4+, whereas clones that contracted between day 15 and 85 were balanced CD4/CD8. Those CD4+ clones that contracted were mainly in CM and EM (CD8+ ones in EMRA).

TCR alpha and TCR beta cDNA libraries with sample barcodes and UMIs came from 5'RACE using constant-segment primers. Using its own MiXCR run on the 5' RACE reads, TCRdb lists one record per CDR3 protein. The top ten clones hold about 8.1% of a sample with over 500,000 distinct CDR3 sequences, roughly a sixth of them seen once. The sequence derives from an adult woman who had mild COVID-19 (a few samples of this study predate the infection). Cell type and time point are not known. Sequencing was carried out using PBMCs or a T cell subset sorted from them (not recorded which). This sequence joins TRBV12-3 or TRBV12-4 and TRBJ1-5, with D perhaps TRBD1 (5 bases). CDR3 nucleotide sequence: TGTGCCAGCAGTTTAAGGGTCAGGGAGGACCAGCCCCAGCATTTT. Protein: CASSLRVREDQPQHF.